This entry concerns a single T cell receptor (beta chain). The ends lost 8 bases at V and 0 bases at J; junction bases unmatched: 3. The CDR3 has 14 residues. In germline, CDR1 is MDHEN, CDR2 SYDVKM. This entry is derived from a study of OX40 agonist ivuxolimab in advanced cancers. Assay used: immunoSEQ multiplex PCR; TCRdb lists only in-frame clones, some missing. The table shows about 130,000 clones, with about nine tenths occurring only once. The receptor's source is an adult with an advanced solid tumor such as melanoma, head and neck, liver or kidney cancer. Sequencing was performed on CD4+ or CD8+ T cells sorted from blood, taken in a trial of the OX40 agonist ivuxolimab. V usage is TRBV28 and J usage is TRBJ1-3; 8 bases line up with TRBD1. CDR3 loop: CASDTGGSGNTIYF. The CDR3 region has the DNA TGTGCCAGCGACACAGGGGGCTCTGGAAACACCATATATTTT.